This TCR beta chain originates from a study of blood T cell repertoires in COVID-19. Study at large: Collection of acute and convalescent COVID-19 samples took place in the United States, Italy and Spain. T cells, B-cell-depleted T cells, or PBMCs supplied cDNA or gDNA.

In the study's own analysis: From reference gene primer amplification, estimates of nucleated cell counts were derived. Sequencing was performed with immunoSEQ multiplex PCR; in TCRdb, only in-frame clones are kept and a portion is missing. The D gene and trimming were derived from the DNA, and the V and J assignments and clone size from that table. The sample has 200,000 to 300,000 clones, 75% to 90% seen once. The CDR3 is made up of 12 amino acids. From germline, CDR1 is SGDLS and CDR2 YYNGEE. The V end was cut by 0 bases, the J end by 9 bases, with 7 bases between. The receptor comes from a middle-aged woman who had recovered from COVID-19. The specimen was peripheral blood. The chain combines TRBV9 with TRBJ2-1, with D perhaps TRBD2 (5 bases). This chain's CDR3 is CASSVVRGEQFF. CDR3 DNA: TGTGCCAGCAGCGTAGTCCGGGGTGAGCAGTTCTTC.